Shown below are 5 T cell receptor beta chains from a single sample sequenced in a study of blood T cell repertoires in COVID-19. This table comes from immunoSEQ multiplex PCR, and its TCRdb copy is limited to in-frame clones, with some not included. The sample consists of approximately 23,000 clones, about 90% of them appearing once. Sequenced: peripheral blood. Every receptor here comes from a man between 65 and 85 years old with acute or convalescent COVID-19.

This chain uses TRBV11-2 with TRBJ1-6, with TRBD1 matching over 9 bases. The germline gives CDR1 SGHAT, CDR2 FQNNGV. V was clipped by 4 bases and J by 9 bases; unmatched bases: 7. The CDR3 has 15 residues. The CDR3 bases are TGTGCCAGCAGCTCGAAGGGGACAGGGCTTTCACCCCTCCACTTT. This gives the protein CASSSKGTGLSPLHF.

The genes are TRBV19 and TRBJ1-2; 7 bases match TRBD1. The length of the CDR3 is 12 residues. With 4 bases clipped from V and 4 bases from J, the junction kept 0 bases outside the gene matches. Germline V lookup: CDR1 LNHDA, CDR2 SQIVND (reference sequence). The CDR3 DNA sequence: TGTGCCAGTAGTACAGGGGGCTATGGCTACACCTTC. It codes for CASSTGGYGYTF. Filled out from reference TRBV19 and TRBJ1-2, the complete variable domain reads DGGITQSPKYLFRKEGQNVTLSCEQNLNHDAMYWYRQDPGQGLRLIYYSQIVNDFQKGDIAEGYSVSREKKESFPLTVTSAQKNPTAFYLCASSTGGYGYTFGSGTRLTVV.

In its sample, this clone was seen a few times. The CDR3 here is CASSFGYGYTF. Written as DNA, the CDR3 is TGTGCCAGCAGTTTCGGGTATGGCTACACCTTC. V and J are TRBV28 and TRBJ1-2, with D uncertain. Trimming removed 3 bases from V and 5 bases from J, with 4 bases in between. This CDR3 spans 11 amino acids. CDR1 is MDHEN, CDR2 SYDVKM, per germline.

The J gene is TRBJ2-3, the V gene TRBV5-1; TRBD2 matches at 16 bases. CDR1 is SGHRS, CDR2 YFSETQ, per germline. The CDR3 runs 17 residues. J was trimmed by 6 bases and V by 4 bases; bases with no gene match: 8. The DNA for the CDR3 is TGCGCCAGCAGCACCGGGACTAGCGGGGGGGCGTATGATACGCAGTATTTT. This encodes CASSTGTSGGAYDTQYF.

CDR3 sequence reads: CASSHTTVGNEQFF. CDR3 sequence (DNA): TGCGCCAGCAGCCATACGACAGTCGGGAATGAGCAGTTCTTC. This chain connects TRBV5-1 to TRBJ2-1, with D perhaps TRBD1 (5 bases). Germline V CDR1 and CDR2: SGHRS, YFSETQ. The CDR3 runs 14 residues. The V and J ends lost 4 bases and 7 bases respectively, with 15 bases between them.